Listed below are T cell receptor beta chains from one sample, sequenced in a study of circulating CD8 cells and anti-PD-1 response in melanoma. MiXCR, run by TCRdb on the reads, gives a single entry per CDR3 protein. The sample shows around 200 distinct CDR3 sequences, approximately 8% of them seen only once. Material: CD8+ T cells from PBMCs, obtained at baseline or after one month of anti-PD-1 therapy (not recorded which). These receptors were obtained from a human donor with melanoma. CDR3s include the opening cysteine and the closing phenylalanine or tryptophan. The D gene is left open where the match is weak. Clone size is given as once, few, many, or a class for an expanded clone.

d_call cdr3_length j_call clone_size v_call cdr3_aa cdr3_nt
TRBD1 14 TRBJ2-1 large TRBV2 CASRADRGPNEQFF TGTGCCAGCAGGGCTGACAGGGGGCCCAATGAGCAGTTCTTC
- 15 TRBJ2-3 large TRBV18 CASSNRDTSTDTQYF TGTGCCAGCTCAAACCGGGACACGAGCACAGATACGCAGTATTTT
TRBD1 16 TRBJ1-6 large TRBV27 CASSLASGTVSSPLHF TGTGCCAGCAGTTTAGCATCTGGGACAGTCAGTTCACCCCTCCACTTT
TRBD1 15 TRBJ2-7 hyperexpanded TRBV20-1 CSARDTGELSYEQYF TGCAGTGCTAGAGACACAGGGGAATTGTCCTACGAGCAGTACTTC
- 15 TRBJ1-6 large TRBV2 CASMGQGGHNSPLHF TGTGCCAGCATGGGGCAGGGTGGCCATAATTCACCCCTCCACTTT
- 13 TRBJ2-3 hyperexpanded TRBV25-1 CAGGSGNTDTQYF TGTGCCGGAGGGAGCGGAAACACAGATACGCAGTATTTT
- 13 TRBJ2-7 large TRBV19 CASSSGGYYEQYF TGTGCCAGTAGTTCTGGGGGCTACTACGAGCAGTACTTC
TRBD2 14 TRBJ2-2 large TRBV12-3/TRBV12-4 CASSLSGGVGELFF TGTGCCAGCAGTTTAAGCGGGGGCGTCGGGGAGCTGTTTTTT
TRBD1 17 TRBJ1-1 hyperexpanded TRBV11-1 CASSFLRQGSMNTEAFF TGTGCCAGCAGCTTCTTGCGACAGGGAAGCATGAACACTGAAGCTTTCTTT
- 14 TRBJ1-1 large TRBV19 CASRLGDGNTEAFF TGTGCCAGTAGGCTGGGGGACGGGAACACTGAAGCTTTCTTT
- 17 TRBJ1-6 large TRBV27 CASSPSGGSSYNSPLHF TGTGCCAGCAGTCCTAGTGGGGGGAGCTCCTATAATTCACCCCTCCACTTT
- 13 TRBJ2-7 large TRBV20-1 CSADAATNYEQYF TGCAGTGCTGACGCCGCGACTAACTACGAGCAGTACTTC